The 4 T cell receptor beta chains below were found in one sample sequenced in a study of cytomegalovirus exposure and HLA in healthy donors. A multiplex PCR was run with 60 Vbeta primers and 13 Jbeta primers. Sequencing used immunoSEQ multiplex PCR; TCRdb keeps in-frame clones, though not all of them. The table records 200,000 or so clones, approximately 81% of them present only once. The sequenced sample was PBMCs. Source of these receptors: a boy younger than 18 in good health and CMV-seronegative.

This rearrangement joins TRBV5-8 to TRBJ2-5; 10 bases match TRBD2. V shed 1 base and J 3 bases; nucleotides not matched to a gene: 6. The length of the CDR3 is 16 residues. Germline lookup yields CDR1 SGHTS and CDR2 YDEGEE. The CDR3 region is CASSLTGGTSEETQYF. In nucleotides, the CDR3 is TGTGCCAGCAGCTTGACCGGTGGGACTAGCGAAGAGACCCAGTACTTC.

This chain links TRBV30 with TRBJ1-1; TRBD1 matches 8 bases. Unmatched junction bases numbered 8, after V lost 2 bases and J lost 0 bases. CDR3 length: 16 amino acids. Germline CDR1 is GTSNPN and CDR2 is SVGIG (reference sequence). CDR3 amino acids: CAWSYRTGRLNTEAFF. In DNA, the CDR3 is TGTGCCTGGAGTTACCGGACAGGGAGGCTGAACACTGAAGCTTTCTTT. The variable domain in full, with the rest retrieved from reference TRBV30 and TRBJ1-1, is SQTIHQWPATLVQPVGSPLSLECTVEGTSNPNLYWYRQAAGRGLQLLFYSVGIGQISSEVPQNLSASRPQDRQFILSSKKLLLSDSGFYLCAWSYRTGRLNTEAFFGQGTRLTVV.

The rearrangement links TRBV5-6 to TRBJ2-1, with 10 positions matching TRBD2. The CDR3 consists of 19 residues. With 1 base clipped from V and 4 bases from J, the junction kept 14 bases outside the gene matches. Germline V gives CDR1 SGHDT, CDR2 YYEEEE. As DNA, the CDR3 is TGTGCCAGCAGCTTGTGGCTAGCGGGAGTTCAGGACTTTTACAATGAGCAGTTCTTC. This sequence encodes CASSLWLAGVQDFYNEQFF.

The rearrangement joins TRBV19 to TRBJ2-1, with a tentative D call TRBD2 (5 bases). In germline, CDR1 is LNHDA, CDR2 SQIVND (reference sequence). The V gene lost 2 bases and the J gene lost 8 bases, with 10 bases spanning the gap. The CDR3 covers 13 residues. The CDR3 DNA is TGTGCCAGTAGTATAACTAGTCAGTATGAGCAGTTCTTC. Protein sequence: CASSITSQYEQFF.